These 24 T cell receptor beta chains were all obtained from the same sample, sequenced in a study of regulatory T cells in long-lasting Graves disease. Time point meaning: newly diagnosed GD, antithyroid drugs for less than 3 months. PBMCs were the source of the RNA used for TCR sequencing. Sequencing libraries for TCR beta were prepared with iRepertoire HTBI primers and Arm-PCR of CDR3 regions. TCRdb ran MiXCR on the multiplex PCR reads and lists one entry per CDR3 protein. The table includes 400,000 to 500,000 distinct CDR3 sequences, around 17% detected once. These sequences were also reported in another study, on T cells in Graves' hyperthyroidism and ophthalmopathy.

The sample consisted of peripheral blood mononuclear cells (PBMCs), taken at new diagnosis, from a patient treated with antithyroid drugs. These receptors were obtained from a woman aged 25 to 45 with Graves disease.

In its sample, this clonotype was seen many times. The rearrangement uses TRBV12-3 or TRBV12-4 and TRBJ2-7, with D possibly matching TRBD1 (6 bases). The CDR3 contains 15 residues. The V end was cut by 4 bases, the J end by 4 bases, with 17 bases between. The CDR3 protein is CASSYSVTGNYEQYF. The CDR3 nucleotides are TGTGCCAGCAGTTACTCAGTGACAGGAAATTACGAGCAGTACTTC.

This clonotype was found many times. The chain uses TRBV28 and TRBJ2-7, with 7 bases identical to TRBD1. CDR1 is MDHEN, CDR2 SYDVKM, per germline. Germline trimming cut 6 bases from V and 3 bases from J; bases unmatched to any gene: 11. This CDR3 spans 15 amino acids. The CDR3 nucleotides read TGTGCCAGCAGCACAGACAGGGCGCCTATCTACGAGCAGTACTTC. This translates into CASSTDRAPIYEQYF.

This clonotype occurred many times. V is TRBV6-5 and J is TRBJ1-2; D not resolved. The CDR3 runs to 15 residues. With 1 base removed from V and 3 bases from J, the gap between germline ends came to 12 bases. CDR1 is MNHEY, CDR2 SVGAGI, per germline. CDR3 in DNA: TGTGCCAGCAGTTACTTGTCGGGCCCGGACTATGGCTACACCTTC. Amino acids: CASSYLSGPDYGYTF.

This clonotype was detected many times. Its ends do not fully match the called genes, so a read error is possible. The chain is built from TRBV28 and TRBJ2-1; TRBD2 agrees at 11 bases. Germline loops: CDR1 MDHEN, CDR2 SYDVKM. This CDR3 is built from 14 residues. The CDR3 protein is CASSRSGRADLILF. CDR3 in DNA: TGTGCCAGCAGCCGTAGCGGGAGGGCCGATCTGATACTCTTC.

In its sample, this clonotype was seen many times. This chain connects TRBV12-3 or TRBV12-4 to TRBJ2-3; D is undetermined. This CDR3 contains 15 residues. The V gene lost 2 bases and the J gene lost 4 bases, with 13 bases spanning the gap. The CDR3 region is CASSLRRVQADTQYF. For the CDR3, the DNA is TGTGCCAGCAGTTTACGTCGGGTGCAAGCAGATACGCAGTATTTT.

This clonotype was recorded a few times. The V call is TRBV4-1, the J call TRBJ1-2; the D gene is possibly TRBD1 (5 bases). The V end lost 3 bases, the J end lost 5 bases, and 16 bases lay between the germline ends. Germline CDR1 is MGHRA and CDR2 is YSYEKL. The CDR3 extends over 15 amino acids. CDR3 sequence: CASSQVGGVWYGYTF. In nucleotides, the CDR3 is TGCGCCAGCAGCCAGGTGGGGGGAGTTTGGTATGGCTACACCTTC.

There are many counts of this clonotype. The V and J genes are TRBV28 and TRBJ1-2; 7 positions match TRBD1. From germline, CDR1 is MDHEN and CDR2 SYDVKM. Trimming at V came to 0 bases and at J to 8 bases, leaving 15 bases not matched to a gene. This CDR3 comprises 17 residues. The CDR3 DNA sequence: TGTGCCAGCAGTTTATGGGTCGATGTGAGGGGGCGCTCGGGCTACACCTTC. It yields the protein CASSLWVDVRGRSGYTF.

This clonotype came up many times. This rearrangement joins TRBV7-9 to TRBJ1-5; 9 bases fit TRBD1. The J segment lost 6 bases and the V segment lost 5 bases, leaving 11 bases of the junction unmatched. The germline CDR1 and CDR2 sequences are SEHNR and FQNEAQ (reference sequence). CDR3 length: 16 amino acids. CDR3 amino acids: CASSPRGYRGPQPQHF. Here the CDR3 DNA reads TGTGCCAGCAGCCCCCGAGGTTACAGGGGGCCTCAGCCCCAGCATTTT.

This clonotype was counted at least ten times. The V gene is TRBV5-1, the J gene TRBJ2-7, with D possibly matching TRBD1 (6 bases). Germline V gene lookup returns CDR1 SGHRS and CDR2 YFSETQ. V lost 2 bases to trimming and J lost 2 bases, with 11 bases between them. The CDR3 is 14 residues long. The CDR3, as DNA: TGCGCCAGCAGCTTTTGGGGGCGTACCTACGAGCAGTACTTC. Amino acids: CASSFWGRTYEQYF.

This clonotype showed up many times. The CDR3 here is CASRPWGATVTDTQYF. CDR3 coding DNA: TGTGCCAGCAGACCCTGGGGGGCGACGGTTACAGATACGCAGTATTTT. J is TRBJ2-3 and V is TRBV2; either TRBD1 or TRBD2 may supply D (6 bases each). The CDR3 loop spans 16 amino acids. V lost 6 bases to trimming and J lost 3 bases, with 19 bases between them. Germline V gives CDR1 SNHLY, CDR2 FYNNEI.

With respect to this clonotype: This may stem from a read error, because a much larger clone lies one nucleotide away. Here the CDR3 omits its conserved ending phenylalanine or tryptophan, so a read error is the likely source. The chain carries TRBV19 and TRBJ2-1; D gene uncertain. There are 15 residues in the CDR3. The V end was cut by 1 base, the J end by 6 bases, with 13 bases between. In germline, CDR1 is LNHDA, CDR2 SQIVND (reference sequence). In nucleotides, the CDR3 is TGTGCCAGTAGTATAGTAGGGAACCTCGCCAATGAGCAGTTCTCC. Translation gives CASSIVGNLANEQFS.

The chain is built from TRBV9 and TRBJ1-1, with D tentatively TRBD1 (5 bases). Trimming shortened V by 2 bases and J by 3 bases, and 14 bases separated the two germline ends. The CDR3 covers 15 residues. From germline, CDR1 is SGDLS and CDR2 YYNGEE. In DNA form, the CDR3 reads TGTGCCAGCAGCGTCACCCCCGCGGGGGACACTGAAGCTTTCTTT. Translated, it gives CASSVTPAGDTEAFF. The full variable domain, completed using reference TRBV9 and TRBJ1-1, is DSGVTQTPKHLITATGQRVTLRCSPRSGDLSVYWYQQSLDQGLQFLIQYYNGEERAKGNILERFSAQQFPDLHSELNLSSLELGDSALYFCASSVTPAGDTEAFFGQGTRLTVV.

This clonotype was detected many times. CDR3 in amino acids: CASSSSREYYGYTF. In DNA form, the CDR3 reads TGTGCCAGCAGCTCCAGTCGGGAATACTATGGCTACACCTTC. The V gene is TRBV5-4, the J gene TRBJ1-2; no clear D gene. The CDR3 is made up of 14 amino acids. CDR1 is SGHNT and CDR2 is YYREEE in the germline V gene (reference sequence). The V gene lost 3 bases and the J gene lost 3 bases, with 12 bases spanning the gap.

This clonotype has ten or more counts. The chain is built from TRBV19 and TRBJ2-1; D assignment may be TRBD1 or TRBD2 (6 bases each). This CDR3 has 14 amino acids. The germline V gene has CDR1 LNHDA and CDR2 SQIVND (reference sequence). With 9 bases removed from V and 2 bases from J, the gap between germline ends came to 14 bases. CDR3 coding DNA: TGTGCCAGCCCCGTGGGGGGCGCCTACAATGAGCAGTTCTTC. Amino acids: CASPVGGAYNEQFF. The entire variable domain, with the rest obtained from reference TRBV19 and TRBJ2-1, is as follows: DGGITQSPKYLFRKEGQNVTLSCEQNLNHDAMYWYRQDPGQGLRLIYYSQIVNDFQKGDIAEGYSVSREKKESFPLTVTSAQKNPTAFYLCASPVGGAYNEQFFGPGTRLTVL.

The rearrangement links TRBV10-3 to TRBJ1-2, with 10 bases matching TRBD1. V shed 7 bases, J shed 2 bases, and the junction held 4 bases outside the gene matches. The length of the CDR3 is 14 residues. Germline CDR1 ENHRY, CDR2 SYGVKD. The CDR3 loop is CAINPGQGNYGYTF. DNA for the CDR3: TGTGCCATCAATCCGGGACAGGGGAACTATGGCTACACCTTC.

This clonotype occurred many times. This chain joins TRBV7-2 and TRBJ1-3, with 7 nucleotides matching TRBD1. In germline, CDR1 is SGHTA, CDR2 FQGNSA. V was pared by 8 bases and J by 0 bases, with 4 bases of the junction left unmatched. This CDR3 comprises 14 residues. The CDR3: CASYRGGSGNTIYF. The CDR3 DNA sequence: TGTGCCAGCTACAGGGGAGGCTCTGGAAACACCATATATTTT.

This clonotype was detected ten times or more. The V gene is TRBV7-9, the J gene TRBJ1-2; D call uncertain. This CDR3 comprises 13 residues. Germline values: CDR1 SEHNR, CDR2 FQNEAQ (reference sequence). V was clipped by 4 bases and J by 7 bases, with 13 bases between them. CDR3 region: CASSSDGGPGYTF. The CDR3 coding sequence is TGTGCCAGCAGCTCTGACGGAGGTCCTGGCTACACCTTC. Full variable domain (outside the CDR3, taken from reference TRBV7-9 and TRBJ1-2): DTGVSQNPRHKITKRGQNVTFRCDPISEHNRLYWYRQTLGQGPEFLTYFQNEAQLEKSRLLSDRFSAERPKGSFSTLEIQRTEQGDSAMYLCASSSDGGPGYTFGSGTRLTVV.

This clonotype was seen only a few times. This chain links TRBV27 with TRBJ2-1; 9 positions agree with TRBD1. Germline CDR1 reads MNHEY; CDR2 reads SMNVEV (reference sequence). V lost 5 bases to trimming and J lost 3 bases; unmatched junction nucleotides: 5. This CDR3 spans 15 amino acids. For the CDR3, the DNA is TGTGCCAGCAGTCCTCGACAGGGGGGCTACAATGAGCAGTTCTTC. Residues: CASSPRQGGYNEQFF.

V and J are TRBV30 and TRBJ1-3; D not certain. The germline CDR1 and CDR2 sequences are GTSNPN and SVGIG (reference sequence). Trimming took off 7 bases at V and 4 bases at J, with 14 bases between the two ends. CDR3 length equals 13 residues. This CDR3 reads CASLRRRGNTIYF. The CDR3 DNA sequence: TGTGCCTCACTACGAAGGAGGGGAAACACCATATATTTT.

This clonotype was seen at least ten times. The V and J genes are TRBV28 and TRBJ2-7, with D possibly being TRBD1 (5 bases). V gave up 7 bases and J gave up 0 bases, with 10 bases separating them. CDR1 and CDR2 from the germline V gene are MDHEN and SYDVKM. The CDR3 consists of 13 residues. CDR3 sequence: CASKRQLSYEQYF. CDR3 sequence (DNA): TGTGCCAGCAAGAGACAGCTCTCCTACGAGCAGTACTTC.

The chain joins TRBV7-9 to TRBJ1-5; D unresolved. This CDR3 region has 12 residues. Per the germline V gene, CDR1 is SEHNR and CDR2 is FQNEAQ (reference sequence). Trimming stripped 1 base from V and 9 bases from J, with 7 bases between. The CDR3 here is CASSLDRGPQHF. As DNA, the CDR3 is TGTGCCAGCAGCTTAGATCGCGGGCCCCAGCATTTT.

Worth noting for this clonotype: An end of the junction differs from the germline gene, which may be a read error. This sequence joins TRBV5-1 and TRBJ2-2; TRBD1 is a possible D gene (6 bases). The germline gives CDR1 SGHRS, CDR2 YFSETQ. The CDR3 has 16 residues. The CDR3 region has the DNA TGCGCCAGCAGCTTAAACAGGGCTACGAACACCGGGGAGCCGTTTTTT. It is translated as CASSLNRATNTGEPFF.

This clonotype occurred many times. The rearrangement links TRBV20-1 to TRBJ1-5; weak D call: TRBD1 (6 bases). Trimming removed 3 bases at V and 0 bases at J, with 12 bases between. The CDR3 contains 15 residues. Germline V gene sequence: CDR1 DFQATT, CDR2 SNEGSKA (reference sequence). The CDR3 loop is CSASTGGPSNQPQHF. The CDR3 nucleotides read TGCAGTGCTAGCACCGGGGGCCCTAGCAATCAGCCCCAGCATTTT.

The CDR3 protein is CASSGGQTFGGKLFF. CDR3 in DNA: TGCGCCAGCAGCGGGGGACAGACCTTTGGCGGAAAACTGTTTTTT. This chain uses TRBV5-1 with TRBJ1-4, with 7 bases identical to TRBD1. Germline CDR1 and CDR2: SGHRS and YFSETQ. Germline trimming cut 4 bases from V and 10 bases from J; bases unmatched to any gene: 13. CDR3 size: 15 residues.